A selection of T cell receptor beta chains follows, all from one sample in a study of blood T cell repertoires in COVID-19. Produced via immunoSEQ multiplex PCR; TCRdb's table is partial and in-frame only. The profile shows 150,000 to 200,000 clones, about 87% of them singletons. Sequences were obtained from peripheral blood. These receptors were obtained from a woman aged 18-30 years who had recovered from COVID-19. The CDR3 runs from the conserved cysteine through the conserved F or W. The D gene is left open where the match is weak. Not every row has a clone size; where given, it reads once, few, many or a size class.

j_gene: TRBJ2-7
d_gene: .
abundance: once
v_gene: TRBV7-2
CDR3aa: CASSPRTRYIDLYEQYF
CDR3nt: TGTGCCAGCAGCCCAAGGACTCGTTACATTGACCTCTACGAGCAGTACTTC

j_gene: TRBJ2-1
d_gene: TRBD1
abundance: .
v_gene: TRBV27
CDR3aa: CASSLRTGLHNEQFF
CDR3nt: TGTGCCAGCAGTTTACGGACAGGCCTCCACAATGAGCAGTTCTTC

j_gene: TRBJ1-1
d_gene: .
abundance: .
v_gene: TRBV19
CDR3aa: CASSIREGAFF
CDR3nt: TGTGCCAGTAGTATCAGGGAAGGAGCTTTCTTT

j_gene: TRBJ1-2
d_gene: .
abundance: .
v_gene: TRBV5-6
CDR3aa: CASSTEPSGYTF
CDR3nt: TGTGCCAGCAGCACGGAGCCGAGTGGCTACACCTTC

j_gene: TRBJ2-2
d_gene: TRBD1
abundance: .
v_gene: TRBV7-9
CDR3aa: CASSLGTGWTGELFF
CDR3nt: TGTGCCAGCAGCTTAGGGACAGGGTGGACCGGGGAGCTGTTTTTT

j_gene: TRBJ2-3
d_gene: TRBD2
abundance: .
v_gene: TRBV7-9
CDR3aa: CASSLPSGRASDTQYF
CDR3nt: TGTGCCAGCAGCTTACCGAGCGGGAGGGCCTCGGATACGCAGTATTTT

j_gene: TRBJ2-2
d_gene: .
abundance: .
v_gene: TRBV6-2/TRBV6-3
CDR3aa: CASSYLGPAGTGELFF
CDR3nt: TGTGCCAGCAGTTACTTGGGCCCGGCGGGCACCGGGGAGCTGTTTTTT

j_gene: TRBJ1-6
d_gene: .
abundance: .
v_gene: TRBV7-2
CDR3aa: CASSAYRDSPLHF
CDR3nt: TGTGCCAGCAGCGCCTACAGGGATTCACCCCTCCACTTT

j_gene: TRBJ1-1
d_gene: .
abundance: few
v_gene: TRBV6-5
CDR3aa: CASSHLRDGAFF
CDR3nt: TGTGCCAGCAGTCACCTCAGGGATGGGGCTTTCTTT

j_gene: TRBJ2-2
d_gene: .
abundance: .
v_gene: TRBV7-9
CDR3aa: CASSSGTPGELFF
CDR3nt: TGTGCCAGCAGCTCTGGGACACCCGGGGAGCTGTTTTTT

j_gene: TRBJ2-5
d_gene: .
abundance: .
v_gene: TRBV6-2/TRBV6-3
CDR3aa: CASSYVQGGTQYF
CDR3nt: TGTGCCAGCAGTTACGTGCAGGGGGGGACCCAGTACTTC

j_gene: TRBJ1-1
d_gene: .
abundance: .
v_gene: TRBV11-1
CDR3aa: CASRTSGQLNTEAFF
CDR3nt: TGTGCCAGCAGAACTTCGGGACAATTGAACACTGAAGCTTTCTTT

j_gene: TRBJ1-1
d_gene: TRBD1
abundance: .
v_gene: TRBV20-1
CDR3aa: CSASDRVKAFF
CDR3nt: TGCAGTGCCAGTGACAGGGTGAAAGCTTTCTTT

j_gene: TRBJ2-3
d_gene: .
abundance: .
v_gene: TRBV20-1
CDR3aa: CSAPSGTQYF
CDR3nt: TGCAGTGCACCTAGTGGTACGCAGTATTTT

j_gene: TRBJ1-1
d_gene: .
abundance: .
v_gene: TRBV27
CDR3aa: CASSLAQGTEAFF
CDR3nt: TGTGCCAGCAGTTTGGCCCAGGGGACTGAAGCTTTCTTT

j_gene: TRBJ1-3
d_gene: .
abundance: .
v_gene: TRBV10-3
CDR3aa: CAISESTRSTGNTIYF
CDR3nt: TGTGCCATCAGTGAGTCGACCCGGAGTACAGGAAACACCATATATTTT

j_gene: TRBJ2-7
d_gene: .
abundance: .
v_gene: TRBV18
CDR3aa: CASSPVQDFSYEQYF
CDR3nt: TGTGCCAGCTCACCAGTGCAGGACTTCTCCTACGAGCAGTACTTC

j_gene: TRBJ2-7
d_gene: TRBD2
abundance: .
v_gene: TRBV5-1
CDR3aa: CASSYSAGVSSYEQYF
CDR3nt: TGCGCCAGCAGCTATTCAGCGGGGGTGAGCTCCTACGAGCAGTACTTC

j_gene: TRBJ1-2
d_gene: .
abundance: .
v_gene: TRBV12-3/TRBV12-4
CDR3aa: CASSGTNYGYTF
CDR3nt: TGTGCCAGCAGCGGGACAAACTATGGCTACACCTTC

j_gene: TRBJ1-4
d_gene: .
abundance: .
v_gene: TRBV11-2
CDR3aa: CASSLRIEEKLFF
CDR3nt: TGTGCCAGCAGCTTGCGTATTGAGGAAAAACTGTTTTTT

j_gene: TRBJ2-6
d_gene: .
abundance: .
v_gene: TRBV27
CDR3aa: CASSPRSGANVLTF
CDR3nt: TGTGCCAGCAGTCCCAGGTCGGGGGCCAACGTCCTGACTTTC

j_gene: TRBJ2-1
d_gene: TRBD2
abundance: once
v_gene: TRBV13
CDR3aa: CASSFAGTSGYNEQFF
CDR3nt: TGTGCCAGCAGCTTTGCCGGGACTAGCGGATACAATGAGCAGTTCTTC

j_gene: TRBJ2-1
d_gene: .
abundance: .
v_gene: TRBV13
CDR3aa: CASSLEGLERYNEQFF
CDR3nt: TGTGCCAGCAGCTTAGAGGGACTCGAAAGATACAATGAGCAGTTCTTC

j_gene: TRBJ2-6
d_gene: TRBD1
abundance: .
v_gene: TRBV4-3
CDR3aa: CASSLMWTGGSGANVLTF
CDR3nt: TGCGCCAGCTCCCTCATGTGGACAGGGGGCAGTGGGGCCAACGTCCTGACTTTC

j_gene: TRBJ1-3
d_gene: TRBD1
abundance: .
v_gene: TRBV10-1
CDR3aa: CATRGDRGRFGNTIYF
CDR3nt: TGCGCCACCAGGGGGGACAGGGGGCGATTTGGAAACACCATATATTTT

j_gene: TRBJ2-3
d_gene: .
abundance: .
v_gene: TRBV19
CDR3aa: CASSISGVGRTDTQYF
CDR3nt: TGTGCCAGTAGTATCTCGGGGGTGGGCCGCACAGATACGCAGTATTTT

j_gene: TRBJ2-2
d_gene: TRBD1
abundance: .
v_gene: TRBV24-1
CDR3aa: CATRPRTGVNTGELFF
CDR3nt: TGTGCCACCAGACCTAGGACAGGGGTGAACACCGGGGAGCTGTTTTTT

j_gene: TRBJ2-3
d_gene: TRBD1
abundance: once
v_gene: TRBV19
CDR3aa: CASSTGQGMADTQYF
CDR3nt: TGTGCCAGTAGTACCGGACAGGGCATGGCAGATACGCAGTATTTT

j_gene: TRBJ2-7
d_gene: .
abundance: .
v_gene: TRBV6-2/TRBV6-3
CDR3aa: CASSSPQTGRYEQYF
CDR3nt: TGTGCCAGCAGTTCTCCTCAGACAGGAAGGTACGAGCAGTACTTC

j_gene: TRBJ1-3
d_gene: TRBD1
abundance: .
v_gene: TRBV2
CDR3aa: CASSATGESGNTIYF
CDR3nt: TGTGCCAGCAGCGCGACAGGGGAATCTGGAAACACCATATATTTT

j_gene: TRBJ1-2
d_gene: TRBD1
abundance: .
v_gene: TRBV5-1
CDR3aa: CASSLEGQGAYGYTF
CDR3nt: TGCGCCAGCAGCTTGGAGGGACAGGGGGCCTATGGCTACACCTTC

j_gene: TRBJ1-5
d_gene: TRBD1
abundance: once
v_gene: TRBV18
CDR3aa: CASSGTGTNQPQHF
CDR3nt: TGTGCCAGCTCAGGGACAGGGACCAATCAGCCCCAGCATTTT

j_gene: TRBJ1-4
d_gene: .
abundance: .
v_gene: TRBV7-9
CDR3aa: CASSLRTPTNEKLFF
CDR3nt: TGTGCCAGCAGCTTGCGGACACCAACTAATGAAAAACTGTTTTTT

j_gene: TRBJ2-7
d_gene: .
abundance: .
v_gene: TRBV12-3/TRBV12-4
CDR3aa: CASSFSYEQYF
CDR3nt: TGTGCCAGCAGTTTTAGCTACGAGCAGTACTTC

j_gene: TRBJ1-2
d_gene: TRBD1
abundance: .
v_gene: TRBV19
CDR3aa: CASEQGEGYTF
CDR3nt: TGTGCCAGCGAACAGGGGGAAGGCTACACCTTC

j_gene: TRBJ1-2
d_gene: .
abundance: .
v_gene: TRBV6-6
CDR3aa: CASRVRGGIRDGYTF
CDR3nt: TGTGCCAGCAGGGTACGAGGGGGTATCCGTGATGGCTACACCTTC

j_gene: TRBJ1-6
d_gene: .
abundance: once
v_gene: TRBV4-1
CDR3aa: CASSQDPPDNSPLHF
CDR3nt: TGCGCCAGCAGCCAAGATCCCCCTGATAATTCACCCCTCCACTTT

j_gene: TRBJ1-2
d_gene: TRBD1
abundance: .
v_gene: TRBV7-8
CDR3aa: CASSLGQGSYGYTF
CDR3nt: TGTGCCAGCAGCTTAGGACAGGGTAGCTATGGCTACACCTTC

j_gene: TRBJ2-1
d_gene: TRBD2
abundance: few
v_gene: TRBV6-5
CDR3aa: CASSTSGTYNEQFF
CDR3nt: TGTGCCAGCAGTACTAGCGGGACCTACAATGAGCAGTTCTTC

j_gene: TRBJ2-1
d_gene: .
abundance: few
v_gene: TRBV7-2
CDR3aa: CASSQWGGNNEQFF
CDR3nt: TGTGCCAGCAGCCAATGGGGGGGCAACAATGAGCAGTTCTTC